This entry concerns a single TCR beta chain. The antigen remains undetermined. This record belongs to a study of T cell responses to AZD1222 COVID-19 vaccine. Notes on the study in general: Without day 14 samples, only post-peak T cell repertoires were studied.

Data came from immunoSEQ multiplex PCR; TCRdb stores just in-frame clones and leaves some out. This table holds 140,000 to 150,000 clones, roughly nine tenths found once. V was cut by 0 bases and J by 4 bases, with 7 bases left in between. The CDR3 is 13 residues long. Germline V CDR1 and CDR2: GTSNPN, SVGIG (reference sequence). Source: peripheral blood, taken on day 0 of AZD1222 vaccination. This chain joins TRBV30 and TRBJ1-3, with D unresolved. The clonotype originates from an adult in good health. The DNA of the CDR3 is TGTGCCTGGAGTGTTTACAGCGGAAACACCATATATTTT. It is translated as CAWSVYSGNTIYF.